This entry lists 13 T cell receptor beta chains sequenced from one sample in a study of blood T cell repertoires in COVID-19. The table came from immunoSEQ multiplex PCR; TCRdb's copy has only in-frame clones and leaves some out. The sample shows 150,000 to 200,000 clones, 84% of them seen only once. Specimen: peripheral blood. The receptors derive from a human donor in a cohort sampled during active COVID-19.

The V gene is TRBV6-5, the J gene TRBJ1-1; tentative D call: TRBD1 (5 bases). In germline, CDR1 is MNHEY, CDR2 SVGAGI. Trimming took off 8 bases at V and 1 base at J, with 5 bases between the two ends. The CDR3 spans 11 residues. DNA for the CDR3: TGTGCCAGCCAGGGGAACACTGAAGCTTTCTTT. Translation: CASQGNTEAFF.

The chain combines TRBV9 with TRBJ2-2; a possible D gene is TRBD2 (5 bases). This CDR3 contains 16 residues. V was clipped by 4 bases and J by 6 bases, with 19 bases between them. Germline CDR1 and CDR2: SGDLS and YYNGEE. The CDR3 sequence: CASSPPIGEISGELFF. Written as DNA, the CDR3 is TGTGCCAGCAGCCCTCCGATTGGGGAGATCTCCGGGGAGCTGTTTTTT.

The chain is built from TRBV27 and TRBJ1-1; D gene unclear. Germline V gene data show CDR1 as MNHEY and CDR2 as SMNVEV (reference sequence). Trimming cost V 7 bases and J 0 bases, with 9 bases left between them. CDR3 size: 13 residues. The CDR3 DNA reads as TGTGCCAGCAAGCCGATTGTGAACACTGAAGCTTTCTTT. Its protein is CASKPIVNTEAFF.

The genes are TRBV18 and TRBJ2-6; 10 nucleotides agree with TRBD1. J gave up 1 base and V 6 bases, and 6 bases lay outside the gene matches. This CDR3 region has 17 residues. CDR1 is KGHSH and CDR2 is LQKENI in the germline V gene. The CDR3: CASSSGTGASGANVLTF. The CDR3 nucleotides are TGTGCCAGCTCGTCCGGGACAGGGGCGTCTGGGGCCAACGTCCTGACTTTC.

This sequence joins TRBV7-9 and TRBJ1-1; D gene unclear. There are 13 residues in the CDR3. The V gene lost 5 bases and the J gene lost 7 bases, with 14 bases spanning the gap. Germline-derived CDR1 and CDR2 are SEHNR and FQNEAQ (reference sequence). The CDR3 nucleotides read TGTGCCAGCAGCCCTGAGGCGTATGGTGAAGCTTTCTTT. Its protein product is CASSPEAYGEAFF.

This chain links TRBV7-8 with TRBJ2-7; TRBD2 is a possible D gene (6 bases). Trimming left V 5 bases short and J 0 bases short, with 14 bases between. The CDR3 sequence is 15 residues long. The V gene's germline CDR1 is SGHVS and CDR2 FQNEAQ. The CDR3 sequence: CASSPWARDSYEQYF. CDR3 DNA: TGTGCCAGCAGCCCATGGGCGCGGGACTCCTACGAGCAGTACTTC.

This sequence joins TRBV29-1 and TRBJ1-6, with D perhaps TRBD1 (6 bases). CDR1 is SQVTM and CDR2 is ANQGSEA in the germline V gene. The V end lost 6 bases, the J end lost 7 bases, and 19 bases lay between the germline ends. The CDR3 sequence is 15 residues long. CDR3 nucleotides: TGCAGCGTATCAAAAGGGACACAGAAGAATTCACCCCTCCACTTT. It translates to CSVSKGTQKNSPLHF.

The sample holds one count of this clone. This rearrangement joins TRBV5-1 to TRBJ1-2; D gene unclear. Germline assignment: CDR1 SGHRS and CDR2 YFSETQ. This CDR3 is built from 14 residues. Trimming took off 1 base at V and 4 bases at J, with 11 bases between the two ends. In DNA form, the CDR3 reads TGCGCCAGCAGCTTGTCGACATCAGGCTATGGCTACACCTTC. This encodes CASSLSTSGYGYTF.

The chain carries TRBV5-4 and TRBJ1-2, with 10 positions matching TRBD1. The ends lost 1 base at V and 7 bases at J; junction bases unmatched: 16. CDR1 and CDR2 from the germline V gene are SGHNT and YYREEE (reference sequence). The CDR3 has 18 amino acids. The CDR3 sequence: CASSLIGQGDDFLRGYTF. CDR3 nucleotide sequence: TGTGCCAGCAGCTTGATTGGACAGGGGGATGATTTTTTACGTGGCTACACCTTC.

The CDR3 protein is CASSTSREHVANEQFF. The DNA of the CDR3 is TGTGCCAGCAGCACATCGAGAGAGCACGTAGCGAATGAGCAGTTCTTC. J is TRBJ2-1 and V is TRBV9, with D possibly being TRBD2 (5 bases). Germline CDR1 and CDR2: SGDLS and YYNGEE. V was pared by 4 bases and J by 7 bases, with 21 bases between. This CDR3 region has 16 residues.

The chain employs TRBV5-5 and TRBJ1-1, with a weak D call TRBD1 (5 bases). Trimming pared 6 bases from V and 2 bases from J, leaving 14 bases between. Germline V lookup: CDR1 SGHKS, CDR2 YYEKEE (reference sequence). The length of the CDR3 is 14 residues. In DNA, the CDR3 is TGTGCCAGCAACCTTCGGACACCCAACACTGAAGCTTTCTTT. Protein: CASNLRTPNTEAFF.

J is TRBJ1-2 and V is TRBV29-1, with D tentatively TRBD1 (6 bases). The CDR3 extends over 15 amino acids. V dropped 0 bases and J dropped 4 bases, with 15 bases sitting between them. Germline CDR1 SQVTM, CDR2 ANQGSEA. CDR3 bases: TGCAGCGTTGAAGACTCCCCAGACAGGACCTATGGCTACACCTTC. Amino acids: CSVEDSPDRTYGYTF.

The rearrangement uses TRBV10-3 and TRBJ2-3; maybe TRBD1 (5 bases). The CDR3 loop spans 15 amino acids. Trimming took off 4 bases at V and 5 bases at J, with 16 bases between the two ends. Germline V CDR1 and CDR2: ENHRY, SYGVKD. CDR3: CAISAVRGNEDTQYF. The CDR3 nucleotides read TGTGCCATCAGTGCGGTAAGGGGTAATGAAGATACGCAGTATTTT.